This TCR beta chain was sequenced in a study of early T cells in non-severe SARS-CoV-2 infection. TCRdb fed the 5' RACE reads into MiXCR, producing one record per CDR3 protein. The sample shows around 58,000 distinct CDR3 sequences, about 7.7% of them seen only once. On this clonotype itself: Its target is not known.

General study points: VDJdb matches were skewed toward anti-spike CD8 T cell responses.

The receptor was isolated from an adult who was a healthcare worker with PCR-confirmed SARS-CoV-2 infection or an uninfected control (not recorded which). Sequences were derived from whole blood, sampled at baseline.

This CDR3 is CASSLQGSVTGELFF. CDR3 DNA: TGTGCCAGCAGCTTACAGGGGTCTGTGACCGGGGAGCTGTTTTTT. The chain joins TRBV7-3 to TRBJ2-2; D is possibly TRBD1 (6 bases). Germline loops: CDR1 SGHTA, CDR2 FQGTGA. V lost 2 bases and J 5 bases, leaving 12 bases between the germline ends. The CDR3 is 15 residues long.